The source of this TCR beta chain is a study of identifying expanded T cells in peripheral blood. The assay was immunoSEQ multiplex PCR, and TCRdb's table has in-frame clones only and misses some. Seen here are just over 90,000 clones, around nine tenths observed once, and the top ten hold 3.5% to 4.5%. CDR3 length: 16 residues. V gave up 4 bases and J gave up 0 bases, with 13 bases separating them. Germline CDR1 reads MDHEN; CDR2 reads SYDVKM. Sequencing was done on a sample of blood. V usage is TRBV28 and J usage is TRBJ2-4; tentatively, D is TRBD2 (5 bases). This receptor was obtained from a person aged 18-70 years in good health. The CDR3 DNA sequence: TGTGCCAGCAGTTCTCTAGCAGCATCAGCCAAAAACATTCAGTACTTC. Protein product: CASSSLAASAKNIQYF.